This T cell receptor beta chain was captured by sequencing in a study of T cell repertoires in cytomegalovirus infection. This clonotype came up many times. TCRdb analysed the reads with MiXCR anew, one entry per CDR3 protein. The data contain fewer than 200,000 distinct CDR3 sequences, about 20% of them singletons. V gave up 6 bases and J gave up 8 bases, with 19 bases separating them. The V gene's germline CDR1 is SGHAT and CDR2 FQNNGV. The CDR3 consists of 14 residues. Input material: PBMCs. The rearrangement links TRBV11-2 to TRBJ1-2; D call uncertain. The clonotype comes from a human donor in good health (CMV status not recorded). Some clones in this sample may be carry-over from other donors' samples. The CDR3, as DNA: TGTGCCAGCAGTTCCGTTCGGGGTTTTTTAGGCTACACCTTC. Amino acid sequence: CASSSVRGFLGYTF.